This T cell receptor (beta chain) is from a study of T cells in women clearing cervical HPV infection. This CDR3 spans 19 amino acids. The V gene end was trimmed by 3 bases and the J gene end by 0 bases; junction bases not matched to a gene: 14. Germline V CDR1 and CDR2: DFQATT, SNEGSKA (reference sequence). Details on this clone: The CDR3 end lies 3 residues beyond the end of the read and is filled in from the germline J gene.

Assay: immunoSEQ multiplex PCR; the TCRdb copy retains only in-frame clones and omits some. This sample's table reports tens of thousands of clones. This sequence joins TRBV20-1 and TRBJ1-6, with 7 bases aligning to TRBD1. Source material: blood buffy coat. The origin of this receptor is a woman aged 18-69 years with a cervical HPV16 infection that either progressed to CIN3+ or cleared (not recorded which). CDR3 bases read: TGCAGTGCTAGTTGGGTAGGGGGCGGGTGGAGCTCCTATAATTCACCC. It specifies CSASWVGGGWSSYNSP. The full CDR3 is CSASWVGGGWSSYNSPLHF.